Listed below are T cell receptor beta chains from one sample, sequenced in a study of technical replicates of blood from several donors. Repertoires were generated with immunoSEQ multiplex PCR, while TCRdb's copy carries only in-frame clones and drops some. The repertoire has 70,000 to 95,000 clones, approximately 97% of them found once; the top ten carry approximately 0.2%. Sequencing was carried out using T cells isolated from PBMCs. These receptors were obtained from a human donor in good health. CDR3s include the opening cysteine and the closing phenylalanine or tryptophan. Each record gives: V gene, J gene, clone size, D gene, CDR3 protein, CDR3 DNA. The D gene is left open where the match is weak. Where a row states a size, it is once, few, many or the class of an expanded clone; other rows omit it.

TRBV14	TRBJ2-5	.	.	CASSLGLGKTQYF	TGTGCCAGCAGCCTTGGACTGGGAAAGACCCAGTACTTC
TRBV10-3	TRBJ1-1	once	.	CAISELGGTEAFF	TGTGCCATCAGTGAGTTAGGCGGGACTGAAGCTTTCTTT
TRBV4-1	TRBJ2-7	.	.	CASSQGYRAYEQYF	TGCGCCAGCAGCCAAGGATACAGGGCCTACGAGCAGTACTTC
TRBV27	TRBJ2-7	.	.	CASSLQGTSYEQYF	TGTGCCAGCAGTTTACAAGGGACAAGCTACGAGCAGTACTTC
TRBV4-1	TRBJ1-3	.	.	CASSQVRGSGNTIYF	TGCGCCAGCAGCCAAGTCCGGGGGTCTGGAAACACCATATATTTT
TRBV11-1	TRBJ1-1	.	.	CASSFGQRSTFF	TGTGCCAGCAGCTTCGGACAGCGATCGACTTTCTTT
TRBV6-1	TRBJ2-3	.	.	CASSEEGVYGTQYF	TGTGCCAGCAGTGAAGAAGGGGTCTACGGTACGCAGTATTTT
TRBV25-1	TRBJ1-2	.	.	CASRGQVIDGYTF	TGTGCCAGCAGGGGGCAGGTCATCGATGGCTACACCTTC
TRBV5-1	TRBJ2-5	.	.	CASRYAGAATGGETQYF	TGCGCCAGCAGATATGCGGGGGCAGCCACGGGGGGAGAGACCCAGTACTTC
TRBV5-1	TRBJ2-1	.	TRBD2	CASSAVAGGPNEQFF	TGCGCCAGCAGCGCCGTAGCGGGAGGGCCGAATGAGCAGTTCTTC
TRBV28	TRBJ1-1	once	.	CASSFPGEGAFF	TGTGCCAGCAGTTTTCCGGGAGAGGGAGCTTTCTTT
TRBV7-9	TRBJ2-3	.	TRBD2	CASSFPTGGSSSSDTQYF	TGTGCCAGCAGCTTCCCAACGGGGGGGTCCTCTTCCTCAGATACGCAGTATTTT
TRBV2	TRBJ2-1	.	TRBD2	CASRVERGSYNEQFF	TGTGCCAGCAGAGTTGAGCGGGGCTCCTACAATGAGCAGTTCTTC
TRBV19	TRBJ2-7	.	TRBD1	CASRLAGTGVYEQYF	TGTGCCAGTAGATTGGCCGGGACAGGGGTTTACGAGCAGTACTTC
TRBV27	TRBJ1-5	.	TRBD1	CASSLTGYQPQHF	TGTGCCAGCAGTTTGACAGGGTATCAGCCCCAGCATTTT
TRBV5-6	TRBJ2-7	medium-sized	.	CASSLSGTYEQYF	TGTGCCAGCAGCTTGAGCGGTACCTACGAGCAGTACTTC
TRBV7-6	TRBJ2-1	.	TRBD2	CASSLRIAGSSYNEQFF	TGTGCCAGCAGCCTACGAATAGCGGGAAGCTCCTACAATGAGCAGTTCTTC
TRBV19	TRBJ2-7	.	.	CASSITGDGSYEQYF	TGTGCCAGTAGTATTACGGGGGATGGGTCCTACGAGCAGTACTTC
TRBV6-5	TRBJ2-7	few	.	CASSYVFGAYEQYF	TGTGCCAGCAGTTACGTCTTCGGGGCCTACGAGCAGTACTTC
TRBV4-1	TRBJ2-7	once	.	CASSHPRAGRSTEQYF	TGCGCCAGCAGCCATCCCAGGGCTGGGAGGTCCACCGAGCAGTACTTC
TRBV7-9	TRBJ2-3	.	TRBD1	CASSHSGTVTDTQYF	TGTGCCAGCAGTCATTCCGGGACAGTCACAGATACGCAGTATTTT
TRBV7-9	TRBJ1-1	.	.	CASSLAGSRGEAFF	TGTGCCAGCAGCTTAGCAGGAAGTAGGGGTGAAGCTTTCTTT
TRBV10-2	TRBJ1-5	.	.	CASSETVNSNQPQHF	TGCGCCAGCAGTGAGACAGTTAATAGCAATCAGCCCCAGCATTTT
TRBV7-9	TRBJ1-5	.	TRBD1	CASSQGAVQPQHF	TGTGCCAGCAGCCAGGGGGCTGTTCAGCCCCAGCATTTT
TRBV9	TRBJ1-2	.	.	CASSVSVGTQRGYTF	TGTGCCAGCAGCGTCAGCGTGGGGACTCAGAGGGGCTACACCTTC
TRBV5-4	TRBJ1-6	.	.	CASSLVPQGRNNSPLHF	TGTGCCAGCAGCTTGGTACCGCAGGGGCGAAATAATTCACCCCTCCACTTT
TRBV28	TRBJ2-4	.	TRBD2	CASSPQNGAGAGNIQYF	TGTGCCAGCAGTCCCCAAAATGGGGCGGGAGCGGGAAACATTCAGTACTTC
TRBV19	TRBJ1-1	.	TRBD1	CASSIGTGGTEAFF	TGTGCCAGTAGTATTGGGACAGGGGGAACTGAAGCTTTCTTT
TRBV11-2	TRBJ2-1	.	TRBD2	CASSFTTSGGASYNEQFF	TGTGCCAGCAGCTTCACGACTAGCGGGGGGGCCTCTTACAATGAGCAGTTCTTC
TRBV10-3	TRBJ2-3	.	.	CAISESSAGRTSTDTQYF	TGTGCCATCAGTGAGTCGTCAGCCGGAAGGACTAGCACAGATACGCAGTATTTT
TRBV9	TRBJ2-3	.	.	CASSVGGAFTDTQYF	TGTGCCAGCAGCGTAGGCGGGGCCTTCACAGATACGCAGTATTTT
TRBV5-1	TRBJ2-1	.	TRBD2	CASSLGTSANEQFF	TGCGCCAGCAGCCTCGGGACTAGCGCAAATGAGCAGTTCTTC
TRBV25-1	TRBJ1-6	.	TRBD1	CASSQLGRGNSPLHF	TGTGCCAGCAGTCAATTAGGCAGGGGGAATTCACCCCTCCACTTT
TRBV11-2	TRBJ2-7	few	.	CASSRRGRDAYYEQYF	TGTGCCAGCAGCCGCCGTGGGCGGGACGCGTACTACGAGCAGTACTTC
TRBV15	TRBJ1-2	once	.	CATSSIPYGYTF	TGTGCCACCAGCAGTATTCCCTATGGCTACACCTTC
TRBV9	TRBJ2-5	.	TRBD2	CASSLSQTGGETQYF	TGTGCCAGCAGCCTCAGTCAAACCGGGGGGGAGACCCAGTACTTC
TRBV29-1	TRBJ1-1	.	TRBD1	CSGGTDRVNTEAFF	TGCAGCGGAGGGACAGACAGGGTGAACACTGAAGCTTTCTTT
TRBV2	TRBJ1-5	.	.	CASSDWTVNQPQHF	TGTGCCAGCAGTGACTGGACAGTCAATCAGCCCCAGCATTTT
TRBV10-1	TRBJ2-7	.	TRBD1	CASSRTGGNEQYF	TGCGCCAGCAGTCGCACAGGGGGCAACGAGCAGTACTTC
TRBV13	TRBJ1-2	.	.	CASSSRVAELKTNYGYTF	TGTGCCAGCAGCTCCAGGGTTGCCGAACTTAAAACTAACTATGGCTACACCTTC
TRBV9	TRBJ2-3	.	.	CASSLTSPSTDTQYF	TGTGCCAGCAGCCTGACTTCTCCCAGTACAGATACGCAGTATTTT
TRBV11-2	TRBJ2-1	.	.	CASSLARGSYNEQFF	TGTGCCAGCAGCTTGGCTAGAGGGTCCTACAATGAGCAGTTCTTC
TRBV29-1	TRBJ2-2	few	.	CSVAVWGDTGELFF	TGCAGCGTTGCGGTTTGGGGGGACACCGGGGAGCTGTTTTTT
TRBV2	TRBJ2-2	.	.	CASSLAGRGTGELFF	TGTGCCAGCAGTCTCGCGGGGCGGGGCACCGGGGAGCTGTTTTTT
TRBV6-6	TRBJ1-1	.	.	CASSYSGGSTEAFF	TGTGCCAGCAGTTACTCGGGGGGAAGCACTGAAGCTTTCTTT
TRBV4-1	TRBJ2-6	.	TRBD1	CASSPGTGRTGANVLTF	TGCGCCAGCAGCCCGGGGACAGGGAGGACTGGGGCCAACGTCCTGACTTTC
TRBV9	TRBJ1-1	few	TRBD1	CASSVTGGLNTEAFF	TGTGCCAGCAGCGTCACAGGGGGCCTCAACACTGAAGCTTTCTTT
TRBV19	TRBJ1-1	.	TRBD1	CASSPRQGNTEAFF	TGTGCCAGTAGTCCCCGACAGGGGAACACTGAAGCTTTCTTT